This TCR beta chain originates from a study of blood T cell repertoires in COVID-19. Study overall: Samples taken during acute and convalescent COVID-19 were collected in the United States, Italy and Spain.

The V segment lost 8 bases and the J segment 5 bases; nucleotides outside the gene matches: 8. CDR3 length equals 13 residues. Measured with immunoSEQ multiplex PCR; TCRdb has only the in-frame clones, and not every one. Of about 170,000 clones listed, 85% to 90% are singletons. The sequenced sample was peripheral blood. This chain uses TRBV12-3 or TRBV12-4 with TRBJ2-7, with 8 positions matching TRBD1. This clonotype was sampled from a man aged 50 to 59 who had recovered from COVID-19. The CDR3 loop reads CASSGGPPDEQYF. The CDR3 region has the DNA TGTGCCAGCTCAGGGGGCCCCCCCGACGAGCAGTACTTC.